Below, one TCR beta chain is given with its context. The CDR3 covers 16 residues. Germline V gene lookup returns CDR1 SGHTA and CDR2 FQGNSA. V gave up 1 base and J gave up 4 bases, with 16 bases separating them. Per the authors' pipeline: Amplification with reference gene primers provided the estimates of nucleated cell counts. Repertoires were generated with immunoSEQ multiplex PCR, while TCRdb's copy carries only in-frame clones and drops some. V, J and clone size were drawn from that table, and D and trimming were deduced from the DNA. The sample shows over 100,000 clones, around 92% of them seen only once. This record comes from a study of blood T cell repertoires in COVID-19. About the study: Acute and convalescent COVID-19 specimens originated in the United States, Italy and Spain. PBMCs, B-cell-depleted T cells, or T cells provided the cDNA or gDNA that made up the material.

The specimen was peripheral blood. The chain couples TRBV7-2 to TRBJ1-1, with a weak D call TRBD1 (5 bases). The clonotype originates from a man aged 18-30 years with acute or convalescent COVID-19. DNA for the CDR3: TGTGCCAGCAGCTTAGACCAGGGAGGTGGGATCACTGAAGCTTTCTTT. This gives the protein CASSLDQGGGITEAFF.